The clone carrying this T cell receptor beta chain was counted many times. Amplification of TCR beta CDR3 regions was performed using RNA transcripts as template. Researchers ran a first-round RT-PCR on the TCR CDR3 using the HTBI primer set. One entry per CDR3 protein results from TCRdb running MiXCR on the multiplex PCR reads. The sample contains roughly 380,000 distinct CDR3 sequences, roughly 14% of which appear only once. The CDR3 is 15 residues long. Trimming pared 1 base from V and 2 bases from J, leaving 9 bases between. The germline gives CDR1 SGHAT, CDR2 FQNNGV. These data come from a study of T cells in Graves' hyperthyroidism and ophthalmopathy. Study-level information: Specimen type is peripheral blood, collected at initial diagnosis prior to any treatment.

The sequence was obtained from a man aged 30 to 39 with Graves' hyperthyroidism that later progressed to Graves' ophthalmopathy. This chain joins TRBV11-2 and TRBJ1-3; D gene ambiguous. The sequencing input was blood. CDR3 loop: CASSLARAPGNTIYF. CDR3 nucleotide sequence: TGTGCCAGCAGCTTAGCCCGGGCCCCTGGAAACACCATATATTTT.